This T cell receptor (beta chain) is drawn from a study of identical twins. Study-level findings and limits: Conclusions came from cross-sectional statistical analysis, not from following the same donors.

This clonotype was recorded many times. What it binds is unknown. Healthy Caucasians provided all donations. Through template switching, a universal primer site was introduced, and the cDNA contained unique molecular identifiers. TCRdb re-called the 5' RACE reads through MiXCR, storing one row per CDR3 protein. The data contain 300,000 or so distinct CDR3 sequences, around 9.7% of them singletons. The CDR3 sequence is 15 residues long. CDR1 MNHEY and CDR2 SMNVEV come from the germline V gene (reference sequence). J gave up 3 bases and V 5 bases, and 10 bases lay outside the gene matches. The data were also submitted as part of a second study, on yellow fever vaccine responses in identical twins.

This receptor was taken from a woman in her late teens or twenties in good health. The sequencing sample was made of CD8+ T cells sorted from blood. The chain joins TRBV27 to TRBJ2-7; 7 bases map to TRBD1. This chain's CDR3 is CASSLTWDRVYEQYF. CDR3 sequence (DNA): TGTGCCAGCAGTCTCACGTGGGACAGAGTCTACGAGCAGTACTTC.